Below, 17 T cell receptor beta chains from the same sample are listed, as sequenced in a study of blood T cell repertoires in COVID-19. The table came from immunoSEQ multiplex PCR; TCRdb's copy has only in-frame clones and leaves some out. Found here are around 300,000 clones, around nine tenths of them singletons; the top ten hold under 3%. Sequencing was carried out using PBMCs or T cells enriched from blood (not recorded which). The receptors were sampled from a young woman who had recovered from COVID-19.

The chain couples TRBV7-2 to TRBJ2-7, with D tentatively TRBD2 (6 bases). The CDR3 length is 15 residues. The V end lost 1 base, the J end lost 0 bases, and 10 bases lay between the germline ends. Germline CDR1 reads SGHTA; CDR2 reads FQGNSA. This CDR3 is CASSLGAGSSYEQYF. DNA of the CDR3: TGTGCCAGCAGCTTAGGGGCGGGGAGCTCCTACGAGCAGTACTTC.

The chain employs TRBV30 and TRBJ1-5; unclear D gene. CDR1 and CDR2 (germline): GTSNPN, SVGIG (reference sequence). The CDR3 is 13 residues long. Trimming pared 0 bases from V and 3 bases from J, leaving 6 bases between. The CDR3 sequence: CAWSVSFNQPQHF. The CDR3 DNA follows: TGTGCCTGGAGTGTATCGTTCAATCAGCCCCAGCATTTT. Combining the CDR3 with reference TRBV30 and TRBJ1-5 gives the whole variable domain SQTIHQWPATLVQPVGSPLSLECTVEGTSNPNLYWYRQAAGRGLQLLFYSVGIGQISSEVPQNLSASRPQDRQFILSSKKLLLSDSGFYLCAWSVSFNQPQHFGDGTRLSIL.

The chain employs TRBV30 and TRBJ2-3; 8 bases are a match to TRBD1. The CDR3 contains 15 residues. Unmatched junction bases numbered 12, after V lost 4 bases and J lost 6 bases. Germline CDR1 reads GTSNPN; CDR2 reads SVGIG (reference sequence). In DNA, the CDR3 is TGTGCCTGGATGTCGACAGGGGCCCCCGGGGATACGCAGTATTTT. Translating it yields CAWMSTGAPGDTQYF.

The chain has TRBV11-3 and TRBJ2-7; possibly TRBD2 for D (5 bases). Trimming stripped 1 base from V and 8 bases from J, with 12 bases between. CDR1 SGHNT and CDR2 YENEEA come from the germline V gene. This CDR3 has 13 residues. CDR3 protein: CASSLANRDQQYF. In DNA, the CDR3 is TGTGCCAGCAGCTTAGCTAACCGGGATCAGCAGTACTTC.

The chain is built from TRBV5-8 and TRBJ2-1; weak D call: TRBD1 (7 bases). The CDR3 covers 15 residues. Between the trimmed V and J ends, which lost 2 bases and 8 bases, there was a span of 17 bases. Germline V gene sequence: CDR1 SGHTS, CDR2 YDEGEE. This chain's CDR3 is CASSLAPGGKDEQFF. Written as DNA, the CDR3 is TGTGCCAGCAGCTTAGCCCCAGGGGGGAAGGATGAGCAGTTCTTC.

This clone showed up just once. J is TRBJ2-2 and V is TRBV4-2; D gene unclear. The CDR3 contains 14 residues. The germline V gene encodes CDR1 LGHNA and CDR2 YNFKEQ. V dropped 4 bases and J dropped 4 bases, with 10 bases sitting between them. CDR3 bases: TGTGCCAGCAGCCCCTGGCCGGGCACCGGGGAGCTGTTTTTT. This sequence encodes CASSPWPGTGELFF.

The V call is TRBV11-3, the J call TRBJ2-7; tentatively, D is TRBD2 (5 bases). Trimming left V 1 base short and J 3 bases short, with 10 bases between. Germline V CDR1 and CDR2: SGHNT, YENEEA. This CDR3 is built from 14 residues. Here the CDR3 reads CASSLGPGDYEQYF. The CDR3 DNA reads as TGTGCCAGCAGCTTAGGACCCGGGGACTACGAGCAGTACTTC.

The V call is TRBV5-5, the J call TRBJ1-4, with D tentatively TRBD1 (5 bases). Germline V gene sequence: CDR1 SGHKS, CDR2 YYEKEE (reference sequence). Trimming removed 2 bases at V and 0 bases at J, with 11 bases between. There are 16 residues in the CDR3. CDR3 DNA: TGTGCCAGCAGCTTCCGACAGAGCTCAACTAATGAAAAACTGTTTTTT. It translates to CASSFRQSSTNEKLFF.

The rearrangement links TRBV24-1 to TRBJ2-2, with 8 bases aligning to TRBD2. The germline gives CDR1 KGHDR, CDR2 SFDVKD. The CDR3 length is 17 residues. The ends lost 1 base at V and 5 bases at J; junction bases unmatched: 8. The CDR3 nucleotides are TGTGCCACCAGTGATTTTGGCGGGGGGAAAACTACCGGGGAGCTGTTTTTT. It encodes CATSDFGGGKTTGELFF.

This clone showed up just a few times. This sequence joins TRBV7-9 and TRBJ1-5; D perhaps matches TRBD1 (5 bases). Germline values: CDR1 SEHNR, CDR2 FQNEAQ (reference sequence). Trimming removed 4 bases from V and 11 bases from J, with 18 bases in between. The CDR3 runs to 14 residues. CDR3 residues: CASSSGWQPVAQHF. The CDR3 DNA reads TGTGCCAGCAGCTCAGGGTGGCAGCCCGTGGCCCAGCATTTT.

The V call is TRBV10-1, the J call TRBJ2-3; D ambiguous. The CDR3 is 13 residues long. V lost 2 bases and J 9 bases, leaving 12 bases between the germline ends. Germline-derived CDR1 and CDR2 are WNHNN and SYGVQD (reference sequence). CDR3 residues: CASSELGGVTQYF. The CDR3 coding sequence is TGCGCCAGCAGTGAGCTCGGCGGTGTGACGCAGTATTTT.

The chain is built from TRBV9 and TRBJ2-3, with 7 bases fitting TRBD2. The CDR3 runs to 16 residues. The V gene's germline CDR1 is SGDLS and CDR2 YYNGEE. V lost 1 base and J lost 4; bases outside the gene matches: 9. The CDR3 coding sequence is TGTGCCAGCAGCGTATCCTGGCGGGAGTCCCCAGATACGCAGTATTTT. The encoded protein is CASSVSWRESPDTQYF.

This chain uses TRBV4-2 with TRBJ1-3; 8 nucleotides align to TRBD1. Germline lookup yields CDR1 LGHNA and CDR2 YNFKEQ. This CDR3 has 17 amino acids. The V segment lost 0 bases and the J segment 3 bases; nucleotides outside the gene matches: 7. CDR3 bases: TGTGCCAGCAGCCAAGAAGCGACCGGACAGGGTGGAAACACCATATATTTT. Its protein is CASSQEATGQGGNTIYF.

This clone was recorded only once. The rearrangement joins TRBV11-2 to TRBJ2-3; D remains ambiguous. The CDR3 is 16 residues long. The germline V and J ends were trimmed by 2 bases and 2 bases, with 14 bases remaining between them. Germline lookup yields CDR1 SGHAT and CDR2 FQNNGV. In DNA form, the CDR3 reads TGTGCCAGCAGCTTAATTGTAGACTCGATCACAGATACGCAGTATTTT. Residues: CASSLIVDSITDTQYF.

This chain links TRBV9 with TRBJ1-3; D is ambiguous. The CDR3 extends over 14 amino acids. V was trimmed by 4 bases and J by 3 bases, leaving 11 bases between them. In germline, CDR1 is SGDLS, CDR2 YYNGEE. CDR3 protein: CASSLSGIGNTIYF. The CDR3 DNA sequence: TGTGCCAGCAGCTTATCAGGAATTGGAAACACCATATATTTT.

The rearrangement uses TRBV7-2 and TRBJ1-2, with unresolved D. CDR3 length equals 16 residues. V lost 8 bases, J lost 5 bases, and 24 bases lay in between. Germline values: CDR1 SGHTA, CDR2 FQGNSA. The CDR3 bases are TGTGCCAGCCAAGCCACCGGCGGCAGCCGCTTTTATGGCTACACCTTC. Protein product: CASQATGGSRFYGYTF. Combining the CDR3 with reference TRBV7-2 and TRBJ1-2 gives the whole variable domain GAGVSQSPSNKVTEKGKDVELRCDPISGHTALYWYRQSLGQGLEFLIYFQGNSAPDKSGLPSDRFSAERTGGSVSTLTIQRTQQEDSAVYLCASQATGGSRFYGYTFGSGTRLTVV.

This chain uses TRBV19 with TRBJ2-2, with 9 bases fitting TRBD1. This CDR3 is built from 16 residues. Germline V gene lookup returns CDR1 LNHDA and CDR2 SQIVND (reference sequence). J gave up 4 bases and V 5 bases, and 8 bases lay outside the gene matches. In DNA, the CDR3 is TGTGCCAGTAGTGTTTCCTCGACAGGGGGCACCGGGGAGCTGTTTTTT. Protein: CASSVSSTGGTGELFF.